This T cell receptor (beta chain) comes out of a study of T cells in Graves' hyperthyroidism and ophthalmopathy. Uncontrolled infection, other autoimmune disease, pregnancy or lactation barred patients from enrollment. The source of the PBMCs was 10 ml of fresh peripheral blood. The CDR3 has 12 amino acids. Germline assignment: CDR1 SGHRS and CDR2 YFSETQ. The ends were cut back, 2 bases at V and 5 bases at J, with 8 bases in the middle. Researchers amplified the TCR beta CDR3 regions from RNA transcripts. Primed by the HTBI set, a first-round RT-PCR was run on the TCR CDR3. TCRdb re-analysed the multiplex PCR reads in MiXCR, keeping a single row per CDR3 protein. The data hold about 52,000 distinct CDR3 sequences, with 48% observed a single time. Ten or more counts support this clonotype. The antigen is unknown. General study results and limits: Blood held most thyroid clonotypes expanded above 0.001 frequency.

The rearrangement joins TRBV5-1 to TRBJ2-7; the D is unclear. The TCR comes from a woman aged 50 to 60 with Graves' ophthalmopathy. The sample was blood. CDR3 sequence (DNA): TGCGCCAGCAGCTTTGGTCTTAACGAGCAGTACTTC. Its protein product is CASSFGLNEQYF.